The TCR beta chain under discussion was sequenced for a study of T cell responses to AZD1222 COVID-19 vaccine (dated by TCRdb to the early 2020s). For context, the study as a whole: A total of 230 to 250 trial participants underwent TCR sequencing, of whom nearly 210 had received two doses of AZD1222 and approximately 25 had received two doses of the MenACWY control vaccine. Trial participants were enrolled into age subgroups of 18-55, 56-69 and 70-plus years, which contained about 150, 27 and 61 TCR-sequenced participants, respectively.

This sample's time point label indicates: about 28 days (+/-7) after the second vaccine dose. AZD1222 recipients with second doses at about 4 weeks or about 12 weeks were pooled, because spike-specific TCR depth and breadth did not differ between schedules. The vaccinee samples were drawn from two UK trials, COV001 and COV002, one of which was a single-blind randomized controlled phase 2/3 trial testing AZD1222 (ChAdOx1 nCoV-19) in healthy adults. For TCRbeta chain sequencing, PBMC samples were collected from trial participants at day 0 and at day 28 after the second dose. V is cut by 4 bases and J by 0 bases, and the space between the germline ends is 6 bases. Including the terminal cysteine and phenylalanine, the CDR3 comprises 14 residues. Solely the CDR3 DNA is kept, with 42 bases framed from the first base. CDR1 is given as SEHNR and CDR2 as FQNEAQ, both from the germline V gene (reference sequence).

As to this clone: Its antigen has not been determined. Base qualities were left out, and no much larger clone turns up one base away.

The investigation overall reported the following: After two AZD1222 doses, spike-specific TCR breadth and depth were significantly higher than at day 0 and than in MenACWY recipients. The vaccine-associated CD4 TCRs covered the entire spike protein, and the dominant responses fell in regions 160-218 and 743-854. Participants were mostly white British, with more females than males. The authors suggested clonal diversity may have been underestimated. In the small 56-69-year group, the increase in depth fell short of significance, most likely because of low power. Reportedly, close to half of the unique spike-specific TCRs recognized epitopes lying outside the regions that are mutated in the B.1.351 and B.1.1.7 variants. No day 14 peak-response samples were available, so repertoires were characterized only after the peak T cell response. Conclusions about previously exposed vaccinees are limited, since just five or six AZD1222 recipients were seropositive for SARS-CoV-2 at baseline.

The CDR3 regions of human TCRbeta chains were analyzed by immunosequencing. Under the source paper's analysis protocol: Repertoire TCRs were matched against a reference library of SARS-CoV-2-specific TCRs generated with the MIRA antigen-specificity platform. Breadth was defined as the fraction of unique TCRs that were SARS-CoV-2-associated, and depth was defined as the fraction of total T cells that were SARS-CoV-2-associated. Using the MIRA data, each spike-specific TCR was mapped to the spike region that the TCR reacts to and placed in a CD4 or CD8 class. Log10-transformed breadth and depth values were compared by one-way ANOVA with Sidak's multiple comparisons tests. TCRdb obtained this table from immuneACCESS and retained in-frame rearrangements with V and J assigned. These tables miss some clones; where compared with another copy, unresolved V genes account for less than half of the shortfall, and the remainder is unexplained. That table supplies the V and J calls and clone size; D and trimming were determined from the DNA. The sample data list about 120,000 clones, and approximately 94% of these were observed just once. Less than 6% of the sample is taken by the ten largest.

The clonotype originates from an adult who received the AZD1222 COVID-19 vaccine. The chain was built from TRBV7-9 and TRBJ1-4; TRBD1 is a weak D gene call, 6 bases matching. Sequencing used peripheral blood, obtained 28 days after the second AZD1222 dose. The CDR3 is CASSYRATNEKLFF. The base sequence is TGTGCCAGCAGCTACAGGGCAACTAATGAAAAACTGTTTTTT.